Listed below are T cell receptor beta chains from one sample, sequenced in a study of identical twins. TCRdb reprocessed the 5' RACE reads with MiXCR, giving one entry per CDR3 protein. The top ten hold around 1.6% of the sample, which has about 890,000 distinct CDR3 sequences, over 9% seen once. The same sample was also studied in work on yellow fever vaccine responses in identical twins.

Specimen: PBMCs. Receptor source: a woman between 18 and 29 years old in good health. The CDR3 runs from the conserved cysteine through the conserved F or W. The D gene is left open where the match is weak. The listing skips clone size in some rows; elsewhere it reads once, few, many or a size class.

d_gene: TRBD2; v_gene: TRBV7-8; abundance: few; j_gene: TRBJ2-5; CDR3nt: TGTGCCAGCAGCTCAGCGGGAGTCCAAGAGACCCAGTACTTC; CDR3aa: CASSSAGVQETQYF
d_gene: NA; v_gene: TRBV10-3; abundance: NA; j_gene: TRBJ2-1; CDR3nt: TGTGCCATCAGTGGACGGGACAATGAGCAGTTCTTC; CDR3aa: CAISGRDNEQFF
d_gene: TRBD2; v_gene: TRBV20-1; abundance: NA; j_gene: TRBJ2-2; CDR3nt: TGCAGTGCTAGAGAGGGAGGGCCTTACACCGGGGAGCTGTTTTTT; CDR3aa: CSAREGGPYTGELFF
d_gene: TRBD2; v_gene: TRBV4-1; abundance: few; j_gene: TRBJ2-7; CDR3nt: TGCGCCAGCAGTTCCCCGGGGGGGCGGGAGCCCGAGCAGTACTTC; CDR3aa: CASSSPGGREPEQYF
d_gene: TRBD2; v_gene: TRBV7-2; abundance: NA; j_gene: TRBJ2-5; CDR3nt: TGTGCCAGCAGCTATCATAGCGGGGGGGCAGGAGAGACCCAGTACTTC; CDR3aa: CASSYHSGGAGETQYF
d_gene: NA; v_gene: TRBV29-1; abundance: few; j_gene: TRBJ1-2; CDR3nt: TGCAGCGTTGGTTTAGGCTACTATGGCTACACCTTC; CDR3aa: CSVGLGYYGYTF
d_gene: NA; v_gene: TRBV9; abundance: many; j_gene: TRBJ2-1; CDR3nt: TGTGCCAGCTCTGTTGGAGGTGAGCAGTTCTTC; CDR3aa: CASSVGGEQFF
d_gene: TRBD2; v_gene: TRBV12-3/TRBV12-4; abundance: many; j_gene: TRBJ2-1; CDR3nt: TGTGCCAGCAGCCTAGCGGGGGGTACGGATGAGCAGTTCTTC; CDR3aa: CASSLAGGTDEQFF
d_gene: NA; v_gene: TRBV4-2; abundance: many; j_gene: TRBJ2-3; CDR3nt: TGTGCCAGCAGCCAAGATGAGACTAGCACAGATACGCAGTATTTT; CDR3aa: CASSQDETSTDTQYF
d_gene: NA; v_gene: TRBV4-1; abundance: NA; j_gene: TRBJ2-1; CDR3nt: TGCGCCAGCAGCCAAGATGGTTCCCAGTACAATGAGCAGTTCTTC; CDR3aa: CASSQDGSQYNEQFF
d_gene: NA; v_gene: TRBV9; abundance: few; j_gene: TRBJ2-2; CDR3nt: TGTGCCAGCAGCGTAGGCGGTAGGGAAGCCGGGGAGCTGTTTTTT; CDR3aa: CASSVGGREAGELFF
d_gene: NA; v_gene: TRBV5-1; abundance: once; j_gene: TRBJ2-3; CDR3nt: TGCGCCAGCAGCTTGGGAGGCGGGACTTTTAGCACAGATACGCAGTATTTT; CDR3aa: CASSLGGGTFSTDTQYF
d_gene: TRBD1; v_gene: TRBV27; abundance: NA; j_gene: TRBJ1-5; CDR3nt: TGTGCCAGCAGCCCACGACAGGGGGCGGGACAGCCCCAGCATTTT; CDR3aa: CASSPRQGAGQPQHF
d_gene: NA; v_gene: TRBV12-3/TRBV12-4; abundance: many; j_gene: TRBJ1-1; CDR3nt: TGTGCCAGCGTAGGGGGGAACACTGAAGCTTTCTTT; CDR3aa: CASVGGNTEAFF
d_gene: NA; v_gene: TRBV13; abundance: few; j_gene: TRBJ2-7; CDR3nt: TGTGCCAGCAGCCCTGTACGGGGGCACTACGAGCAGTACTTC; CDR3aa: CASSPVRGHYEQYF
d_gene: NA; v_gene: TRBV20-1; abundance: NA; j_gene: TRBJ2-1; CDR3nt: TGCAGTGCTGAAATTCCGGGACTCCAATTACAGCAGTTCTTC; CDR3aa: CSAEIPGLQLQQFF
d_gene: NA; v_gene: TRBV18; abundance: NA; j_gene: TRBJ2-1; CDR3nt: TGTGCCAGCTCACCAATGGGCCCCGAAACGGGAAACAATGAGCAGTTCTTC; CDR3aa: CASSPMGPETGNNEQFF
d_gene: NA; v_gene: TRBV12-3/TRBV12-4; abundance: many; j_gene: TRBJ2-7; CDR3nt: TGTGCCAGCAGTTTTTCGTTCTACGAGCAGTACTTC; CDR3aa: CASSFSFYEQYF
d_gene: NA; v_gene: TRBV20-1; abundance: NA; j_gene: TRBJ2-5; CDR3nt: TGCAGTGCTAGCTACAGCGACATGCAAGAGACCCAGTACTTC; CDR3aa: CSASYSDMQETQYF
d_gene: TRBD2; v_gene: TRBV12-3/TRBV12-4; abundance: many; j_gene: TRBJ2-3; CDR3nt: TGTGCCAGCAGTTTACGGGGGGACAGCACAGATACGCAGTATTTT; CDR3aa: CASSLRGDSTDTQYF
d_gene: TRBD1; v_gene: TRBV5-6; abundance: many; j_gene: TRBJ2-5; CDR3nt: TGTGCCAGCAGCTTGCCAGGGGGCAGGGCTCTTGAAGAGACCCAGTACTTC; CDR3aa: CASSLPGGRALEETQYF
d_gene: NA; v_gene: TRBV6-1; abundance: NA; j_gene: TRBJ2-2; CDR3nt: TGTGCCAGCAGTGGGAACAGGGTGTCCGGGGAGCTGTTTTTT; CDR3aa: CASSGNRVSGELFF
d_gene: TRBD2; v_gene: TRBV5-1; abundance: few; j_gene: TRBJ2-2; CDR3nt: TGCGCCAGCAGCTTTGGGACTAGCGGGACCAACACCGGGGAGCTGTTTTTT; CDR3aa: CASSFGTSGTNTGELFF
d_gene: NA; v_gene: TRBV20-1; abundance: many; j_gene: TRBJ1-6; CDR3nt: TGCAGTGCCAAGCCGGCAGGGGACAATTCACCCCTCCACTTT; CDR3aa: CSAKPAGDNSPLHF
d_gene: NA; v_gene: TRBV29-1; abundance: few; j_gene: TRBJ2-5; CDR3nt: TGCAGCGCAGTAGCACCTATAAGGGGAGAGACCCAGTACTTC; CDR3aa: CSAVAPIRGETQYF
d_gene: NA; v_gene: TRBV7-9; abundance: NA; j_gene: TRBJ2-2; CDR3nt: TGTGCCAGCAGCACGCGGGGGCACGCGAACACCGGGGAGCTGTTTTTT; CDR3aa: CASSTRGHANTGELFF
d_gene: NA; v_gene: TRBV28; abundance: few; j_gene: TRBJ1-5; CDR3nt: TGTGCCAGCAGTTTATGGGGTGGGGGGGTATATGATCAGCCCCAGCATTTT; CDR3aa: CASSLWGGGVYDQPQHF
d_gene: NA; v_gene: TRBV7-9; abundance: few; j_gene: TRBJ2-2; CDR3nt: TGTGCCAGCATCAGCTCTGGGGAGCTGTTTTTT; CDR3aa: CASISSGELFF
d_gene: TRBD1; v_gene: TRBV5-1; abundance: NA; j_gene: TRBJ1-1; CDR3nt: TGCGCCAGCAGCGGCTGGACAGGTACCGGCGCTGAAGCTTTCTTT; CDR3aa: CASSGWTGTGAEAFF
d_gene: TRBD1; v_gene: TRBV7-9; abundance: few; j_gene: TRBJ2-1; CDR3nt: TGTGCCAGCAGTCCTACCGGGACAGGCGCCTTTTACAATGAGCAGTTCTTC; CDR3aa: CASSPTGTGAFYNEQFF
d_gene: NA; v_gene: TRBV5-8; abundance: few; j_gene: TRBJ1-5; CDR3nt: TGTGCCAGCAGCTTGAGTCGTTCCTCATTGAGCAATCAGCCCCAGCATTTT; CDR3aa: CASSLSRSSLSNQPQHF
d_gene: TRBD1; v_gene: TRBV6-1; abundance: many; j_gene: TRBJ1-2; CDR3nt: TGTGCCAGCAACCGGGACAGGGGGCCCTCTAACGGCTACACCTTC; CDR3aa: CASNRDRGPSNGYTF
d_gene: TRBD2; v_gene: TRBV5-1; abundance: few; j_gene: TRBJ2-3; CDR3nt: TGCGCCAGCTCCCCAGCGGGGCCCACAGATACGCAGTATTTT; CDR3aa: CASSPAGPTDTQYF
d_gene: TRBD2; v_gene: TRBV11-2; abundance: NA; j_gene: TRBJ2-3; CDR3nt: TGTGCCAGCAGCCCAGTGTCGCGGGAGGTTGAAGATACGCAGTATTTT; CDR3aa: CASSPVSREVEDTQYF
d_gene: TRBD2; v_gene: TRBV29-1; abundance: NA; j_gene: TRBJ2-1; CDR3nt: TGCAGCGCTGGACTAGCGGGAGGGCACTACAATGAGCAGTTCTTC; CDR3aa: CSAGLAGGHYNEQFF
d_gene: NA; v_gene: TRBV12-3/TRBV12-4; abundance: many; j_gene: TRBJ1-2; CDR3nt: TGTGCCAGCAGCCTTGGAGGGGGTGGCTACACCTTC; CDR3aa: CASSLGGGGYTF
d_gene: NA; v_gene: TRBV5-1; abundance: few; j_gene: TRBJ1-1; CDR3nt: TGCGCCAGCAGCCCCGGGGCGGACAAAGGGAAAAAAATGAACACTGAAGCTTTCTTT; CDR3aa: CASSPGADKGKKMNTEAFF
d_gene: TRBD2; v_gene: TRBV2; abundance: few; j_gene: TRBJ2-3; CDR3nt: TGTGCCAGCAGAGAGTCGGGGGGGCCCCGAGATACGCAGTATTTT; CDR3aa: CASRESGGPRDTQYF
d_gene: TRBD2; v_gene: TRBV9; abundance: few; j_gene: TRBJ2-2; CDR3nt: TGTGCCAGCAGCGTAGCCGGGGGGGCCGGGAACACCGGGGAGCTGTTTTTT; CDR3aa: CASSVAGGAGNTGELFF
d_gene: TRBD1; v_gene: TRBV29-1; abundance: NA; j_gene: TRBJ1-5; CDR3nt: TGCAGCGTGGGACAGAATAGCAATCAGCCCCAGCATTTT; CDR3aa: CSVGQNSNQPQHF
d_gene: NA; v_gene: TRBV7-9; abundance: few; j_gene: TRBJ1-2; CDR3nt: TGTGCCAGCAGCTTAGCAGCGGGTTGGGGCTACACCTTC; CDR3aa: CASSLAAGWGYTF
d_gene: TRBD2; v_gene: TRBV7-2; abundance: NA; j_gene: TRBJ2-3; CDR3nt: TGTGCCAGCAGCTTATTCCCGGGACTAGCGACCGGGGATACGCAGTATTTT; CDR3aa: CASSLFPGLATGDTQYF
d_gene: NA; v_gene: TRBV11-2; abundance: many; j_gene: TRBJ2-1; CDR3nt: TGTGCCAGCAGCTTAGATGGCCGCTACAATGAGCAGTTCTTC; CDR3aa: CASSLDGRYNEQFF
d_gene: NA; v_gene: TRBV3-1; abundance: NA; j_gene: TRBJ2-1; CDR3nt: TGTGCCAGCAGCCAAACTTACTACAATGAGCAGTTCTTC; CDR3aa: CASSQTYYNEQFF
d_gene: NA; v_gene: TRBV24-1; abundance: many; j_gene: TRBJ1-2; CDR3nt: TGTGCCACCAGTGACACCCTATGGGGCTATGGCTACACCTTC; CDR3aa: CATSDTLWGYGYTF
d_gene: TRBD1; v_gene: TRBV10-3; abundance: few; j_gene: TRBJ2-5; CDR3nt: TGTGCCATCGGGGGGGACAGGGAAGAGACCCAGTACTTC; CDR3aa: CAIGGDREETQYF
d_gene: NA; v_gene: TRBV4-2; abundance: NA; j_gene: TRBJ2-1; CDR3nt: TGTGCCAGCAGCCAAGATCCGCGTTCGTTTAATGAGCAGTTCTTC; CDR3aa: CASSQDPRSFNEQFF
d_gene: NA; v_gene: TRBV20-1; abundance: NA; j_gene: TRBJ2-1; CDR3nt: TGCAGTGCTGGACTAGGGGGGAGCTCCTACAATGAGCAGTTCTTC; CDR3aa: CSAGLGGSSYNEQFF
d_gene: TRBD1; v_gene: TRBV7-8; abundance: few; j_gene: TRBJ2-7; CDR3nt: TGTGCCAGCAGCTCCTCGCCCCGGGGACAGGGGGCTGGCGAGCAGTACTTC; CDR3aa: CASSSSPRGQGAGEQYF
d_gene: TRBD1; v_gene: TRBV12-3/TRBV12-4; abundance: many; j_gene: TRBJ1-1; CDR3nt: TGTGCCAGCAGACCAGGGGGGGCGGGCACTGAAGCTTTCTTT; CDR3aa: CASRPGGAGTEAFF
d_gene: NA; v_gene: TRBV4-1; abundance: NA; j_gene: TRBJ1-1; CDR3nt: TGCGCCAGCAGCCAAGCAGGGGCCACGAACACTGAAGCTTTCTTT; CDR3aa: CASSQAGATNTEAFF